This T cell receptor (beta chain) was observed in a study of shared clonotypes between healthy human individuals. Points on this clone: Antigen specificity is unknown.

An even split of each subset's genomic DNA across several immunoSEQ plates was performed. In the source study's methods: Filtering differed, since immunoSEQ gave only junction sequences and no quality scores. Produced via immunoSEQ multiplex PCR; TCRdb's table is partial and in-frame only. V and J calls plus clone size are reproduced from that table; the DNA served to infer D and trimming. The sample shows fewer than 600,000 clones, roughly 80% of them seen only once. Regarding the study as a whole: Donor scarcity curtailed the genetic and exposure-history diversity represented herein.

Donors comprised only Caucasian adults living in Nashville, Tennessee. V was cut by 0 bases and J by 6 bases, with 10 bases left in between. CDR1 is LGHNA and CDR2 is YSLEER in the germline V gene. The CDR3 spans 14 residues. The sequence was collected from a middle-aged woman in good health. Some clones in this sample may be carry-over from other donors' samples. What was sequenced was PBMCs. This sequence joins TRBV4-3 and TRBJ2-3, with D hard to call. CDR3 sequence reads: CASSQDRVPDTQYF. CDR3 bases: TGCGCCAGCAGCCAAGACAGAGTTCCGGATACGCAGTATTTT.